What follows describes a single TCR beta chain. This clone was seen only a few times. Its specific antigen is unknown. The input lacks base qualities; no much larger clone sits a single base away. The data were obtained in a study of pediatric ulcerative colitis (dated by TCRdb to 2018 to 2020). Looking at the study overall: From 8 or 9 newly diagnosed, treatment-naive pediatric ulcerative colitis patients and a handful of non-IBD control children, paired blood and rectal samples were collected.

General study outcomes and caveats: Clonal overlap between a subject's own blood and rectum was significantly greater in ulcerative colitis patients than in controls, which suggests more T cell trafficking to inflamed tissue. The healthy control group was small, consisting of only a handful of individuals. Two rectal CDR3 clonotypes were present in all ulcerative colitis patients and in none of the controls. Controls, mild-moderate and acute severe colitis patients were separated by rectal repertoire features, and reduced rectal diversity due to clonal expansions was observed in acute severe colitis. A couple of patients' blood samples yielded substantially fewer templates for technical reasons and were excluded from blood-rectal overlap analysis. Repertoires were derived from total lymphocyte DNA, so rare subsets such as regulatory T cells may have patterns not reflected.

Controls underwent colonoscopy for suspected IBD, had macroscopically and histologically normal endoscopy, and were not diagnosed with IBD within the following year. Blood was sampled at the same time as the colonoscopy. The Wizard kit (Promega) was used to extract genomic DNA from both blood and intestinal samples. Using the immunoSEQ TRB Survey service, rearranged CDR3 beta regions were amplified from genomic DNA with multiplex V and J primers. To keep sequencing depth the same across samples, survey-level depth of up to 500,000 reads per sample was applied. Libraries were purified, pooled and sequenced on Illumina technology. Under the source paper's analysis protocol: Productive clonality, sample overlap, pairwise scatters, CDR3 beta length, V/D/J gene usage and productiveness were assessed with immunoSEQ online tools. Alongside Shannon and Simpson indices, calculated diversity was computed as the number of unique rearrangements divided by total templates, multiplied by 100. For principal component analysis, Z-score normalized data were analyzed with the R prcomp function and the ggbiplot package. Morisita's index was used to measure clonal overlap between blood and rectum within each subject. TCRdb carries this immuneACCESS record with in-frame sequences only. Its versions omit some clonotypes, under half of them owing to an unresolved V gene in the studies checked, with the rest unexplained. The V and J calls and clone size were taken over from that table, and D and trimming were inferred from the DNA. The sample includes 55,000 to 70,000 clones, with 87% observed a single time. The top ten hold around 1.5% of the sample.

Sequenced input: blood. The sequence was collected from a boy between 10 and 17 years old who was a control in a study of pediatric ulcerative colitis.

The CDR3 reads CASSYGTGVQPQHF. The nucleotides read TGTGCCAGCAGTTACGGGACAGGGGTTCAGCCCCAGCATTTT. The rearranged chain carries TRBV27 and TRBJ1-5; TRBD1 agrees with 10 junctional bases. From cysteine to phenylalanine, the CDR3 is 14 amino acids long. CDR3 DNA is the only sequence kept; it has 42 bases, read in frame from the first base. Per the germline V gene (reference sequence), MNHEY is the CDR1 and SMNVEV is the CDR2. At the junction V is shortened by 4 bases and J by 6 bases; bases outside the gene matches: 3.